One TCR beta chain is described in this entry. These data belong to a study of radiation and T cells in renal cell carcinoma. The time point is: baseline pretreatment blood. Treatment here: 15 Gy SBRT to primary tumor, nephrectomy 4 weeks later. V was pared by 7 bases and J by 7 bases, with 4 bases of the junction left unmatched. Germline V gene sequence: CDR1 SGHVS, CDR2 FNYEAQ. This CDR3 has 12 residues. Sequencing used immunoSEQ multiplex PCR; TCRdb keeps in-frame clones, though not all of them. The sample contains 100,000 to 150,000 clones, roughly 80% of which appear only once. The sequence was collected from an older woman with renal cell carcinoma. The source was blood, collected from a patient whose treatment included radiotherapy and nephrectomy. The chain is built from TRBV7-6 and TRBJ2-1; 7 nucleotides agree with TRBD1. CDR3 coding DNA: TGTGCCAGCACCTCACAGGGGAATGAGCAGTTCTTC. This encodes CASTSQGNEQFF.